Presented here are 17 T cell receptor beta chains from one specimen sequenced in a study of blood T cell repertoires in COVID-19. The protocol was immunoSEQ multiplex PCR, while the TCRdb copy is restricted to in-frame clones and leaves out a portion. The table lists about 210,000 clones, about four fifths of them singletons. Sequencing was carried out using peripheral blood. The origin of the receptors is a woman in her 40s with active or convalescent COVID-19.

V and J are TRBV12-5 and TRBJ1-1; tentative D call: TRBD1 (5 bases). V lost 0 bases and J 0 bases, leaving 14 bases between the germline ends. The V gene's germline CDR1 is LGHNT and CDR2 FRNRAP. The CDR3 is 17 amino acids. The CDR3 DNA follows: TGTGCTAGTGGTTTGGTAGGGGCAGGCCTAGTGAACACTGAAGCTTTCTTT. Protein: CASGLVGAGLVNTEAFF.

This chain's CDR3 is CASSAERGNTIYF. As DNA, the CDR3 is TGTGCCAGCAGCGCCGAGAGGGGAAACACCATATATTTT. This chain uses TRBV9 with TRBJ1-3; D is unresolved. The ends were cut back, 3 bases at V and 4 bases at J, with 8 bases in the middle. CDR3 length: 13 residues. The germline V gene encodes CDR1 SGDLS and CDR2 YYNGEE.

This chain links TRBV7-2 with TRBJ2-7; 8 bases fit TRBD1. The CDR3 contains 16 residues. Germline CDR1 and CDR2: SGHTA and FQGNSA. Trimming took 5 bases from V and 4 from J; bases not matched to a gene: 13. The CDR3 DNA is TGTGCCAGCAGCGTATTCAACAGGGGGTCTAAGTACGAGCAGTACTTC. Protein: CASSVFNRGSKYEQYF.

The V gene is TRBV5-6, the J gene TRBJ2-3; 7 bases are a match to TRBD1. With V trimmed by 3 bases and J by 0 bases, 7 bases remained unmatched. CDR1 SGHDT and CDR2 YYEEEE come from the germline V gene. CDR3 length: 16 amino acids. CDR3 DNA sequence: TGTGCCAGCAGCTCATTGAGGGACAGCAGCACAGATACGCAGTATTTT. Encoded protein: CASSSLRDSSTDTQYF.

DNA of the CDR3: TGTGCCAGCAGCTTAACCAGTGGAGACTCCTACGAGCAGTACTTC. This encodes CASSLTSGDSYEQYF. The J gene is TRBJ2-7, the V gene TRBV7-3; D is uncertain. In germline, CDR1 is SGHTA, CDR2 FQGTGA. V dropped 0 bases and J dropped 0 bases, with 9 bases sitting between them. The CDR3 extends over 15 amino acids. Combining the CDR3 with reference TRBV7-3 and TRBJ2-7 gives the whole variable domain GAGVSQTPSNKVTEKGKYVELRCDPISGHTALYWYRQSLGQGPEFLIYFQGTGAADDSGLPNDRFFAVRPEGSVSTLKIQRTERGDSAVYLCASSLTSGDSYEQYFGPGTRLTVT.

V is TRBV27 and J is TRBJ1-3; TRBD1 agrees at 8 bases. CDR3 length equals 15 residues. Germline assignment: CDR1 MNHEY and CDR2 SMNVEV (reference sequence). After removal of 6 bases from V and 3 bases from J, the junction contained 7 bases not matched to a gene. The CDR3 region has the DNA TGTGCCAGCAGATCAACAGGGGGAGGTGGAAACACCATATATTTT. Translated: CASRSTGGGGNTIYF.

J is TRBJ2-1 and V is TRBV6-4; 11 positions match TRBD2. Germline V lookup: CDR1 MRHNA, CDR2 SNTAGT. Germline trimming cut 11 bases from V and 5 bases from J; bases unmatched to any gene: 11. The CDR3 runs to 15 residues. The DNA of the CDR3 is TGTGCCCCCAAGACTAGCGGGATTCCCCACAATGAGCAGTTCTTC. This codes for CAPKTSGIPHNEQFF.

The DNA for the CDR3 is TGTGCCTGGAGCGGAGAAATCGCGAACACTGAAGCTTTCTTT. As protein: CAWSGEIANTEAFF. This chain joins TRBV30 and TRBJ1-1; D call uncertain. The CDR3 contains 14 residues. V was cut by 3 bases and J by 1 base, with 12 bases left in between. Germline assignment: CDR1 GTSNPN and CDR2 SVGIG (reference sequence).

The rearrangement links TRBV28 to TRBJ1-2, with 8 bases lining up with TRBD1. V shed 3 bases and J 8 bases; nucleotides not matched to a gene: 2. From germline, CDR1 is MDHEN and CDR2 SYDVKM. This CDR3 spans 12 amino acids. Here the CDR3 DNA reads TGTGCCAGCAGTTTTGGGACAGGAGGCTACACCTTC. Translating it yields CASSFGTGGYTF.

CDR3 DNA sequence: TGTGCCAGCTCCTCTACCGTTCCTACGAGCTCTGGAAACACCATATATTTT. Its protein product is CASSSTVPTSSGNTIYF. V usage is TRBV18 and J usage is TRBJ1-3; D uncertain. V dropped 6 bases and J dropped 0 bases, with 18 bases sitting between them. The CDR3 spans 17 residues. Germline CDR1 and CDR2: KGHSH and LQKENI.

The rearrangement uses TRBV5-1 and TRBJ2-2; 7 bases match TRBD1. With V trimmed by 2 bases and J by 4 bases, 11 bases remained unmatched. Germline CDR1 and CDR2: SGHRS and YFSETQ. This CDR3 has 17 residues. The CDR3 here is CASSFSTWTGVTGELFF. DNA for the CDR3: TGCGCCAGCAGCTTTTCCACCTGGACAGGCGTCACCGGGGAGCTGTTTTTT.

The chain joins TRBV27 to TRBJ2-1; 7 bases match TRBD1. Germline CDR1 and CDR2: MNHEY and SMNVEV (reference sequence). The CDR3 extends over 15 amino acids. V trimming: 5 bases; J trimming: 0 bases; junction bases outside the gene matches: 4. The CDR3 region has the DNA TGTGCCAGCAGTCTACGACAGGGCTCCTACAATGAGCAGTTCTTC. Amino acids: CASSLRQGSYNEQFF.

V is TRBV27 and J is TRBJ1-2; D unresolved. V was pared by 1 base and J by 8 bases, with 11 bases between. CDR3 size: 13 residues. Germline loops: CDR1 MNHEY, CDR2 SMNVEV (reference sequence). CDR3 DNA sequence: TGTGCCAGCAGTTTATTCCTAGCGGCGGGCTACACCTTC. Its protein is CASSLFLAAGYTF.

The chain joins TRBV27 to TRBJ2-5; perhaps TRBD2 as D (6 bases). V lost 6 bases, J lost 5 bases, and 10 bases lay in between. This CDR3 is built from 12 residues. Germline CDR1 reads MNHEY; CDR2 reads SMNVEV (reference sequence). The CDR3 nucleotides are TGTGCCAGCAGCACTGGGGGGGAGACCCAGTACTTC. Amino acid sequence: CASSTGGETQYF.

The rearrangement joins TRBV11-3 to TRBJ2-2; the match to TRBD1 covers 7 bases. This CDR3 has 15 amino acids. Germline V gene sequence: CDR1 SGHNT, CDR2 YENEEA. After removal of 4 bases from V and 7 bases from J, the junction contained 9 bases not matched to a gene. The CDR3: CASSYTTGDHGELFF. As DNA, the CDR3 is TGTGCCAGCAGCTATACAACAGGGGATCACGGGGAGCTGTTTTTT.

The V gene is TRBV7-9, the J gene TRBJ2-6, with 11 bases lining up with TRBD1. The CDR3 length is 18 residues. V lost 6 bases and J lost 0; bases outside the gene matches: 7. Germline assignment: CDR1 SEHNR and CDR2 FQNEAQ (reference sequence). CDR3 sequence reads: CASSFAGTGGSGANVLTF. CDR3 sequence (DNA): TGTGCCAGCAGTTTTGCCGGGACAGGGGGCTCTGGGGCCAACGTCCTGACTTTC.

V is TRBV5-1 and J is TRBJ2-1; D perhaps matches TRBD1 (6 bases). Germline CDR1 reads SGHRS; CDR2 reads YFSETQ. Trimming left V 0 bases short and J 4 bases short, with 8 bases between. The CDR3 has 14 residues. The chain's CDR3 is CASSLAGQYNEQFF. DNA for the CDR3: TGCGCCAGCAGCTTGGCCGGACAGTACAATGAGCAGTTCTTC.